These 2 T cell receptor beta chains came from one sample sequenced in a study of T cell changes during pregnancy in multiple sclerosis. The assay was immunoSEQ multiplex PCR, and TCRdb's table has in-frame clones only and misses some. The table records fewer than 70,000 clones, approximately 92% of them present only once. The source material was CD8+ T cells from peripheral blood mononuclear cells, sampled in the third trimester of pregnancy. The receptors here all came from a female donor in good health, enrolled as a control in a pregnancy study.

The gene calls are TRBV9 and TRBJ2-1, with 15 bases identical to TRBD2. V dropped 1 base and J dropped 9; count of bases not matched to a gene: 8. The germline gives CDR1 SGDLS, CDR2 YYNGEE. This CDR3 contains 17 residues. CDR3 in amino acids: CASSVSRTSGGAGEQFF. DNA of the CDR3: TGTGCCAGCAGCGTATCCAGGACTAGCGGGGGGGCTGGTGAGCAGTTCTTC. The full variable domain, rest sourced from reference TRBV9 and TRBJ2-1, is DSGVTQTPKHLITATGQRVTLRCSPRSGDLSVYWYQQSLDQGLQFLIQYYNGEERAKGNILERFSAQQFPDLHSELNLSSLELGDSALYFCASSVSRTSGGAGEQFFGPGTRLTVL.

This chain links TRBV13 with TRBJ1-2; 7 nucleotides align to TRBD1. The CDR3 loop spans 14 amino acids. Germline CDR1 reads PRHDT; CDR2 reads FYEKMQ (reference sequence). Trimming cost V 4 bases and J 4 bases; bases outside gene matches: 6. The CDR3 is CASSYTGDPYGYTF. DNA of the CDR3: TGTGCCAGCAGCTATACAGGGGATCCCTATGGCTACACCTTC.